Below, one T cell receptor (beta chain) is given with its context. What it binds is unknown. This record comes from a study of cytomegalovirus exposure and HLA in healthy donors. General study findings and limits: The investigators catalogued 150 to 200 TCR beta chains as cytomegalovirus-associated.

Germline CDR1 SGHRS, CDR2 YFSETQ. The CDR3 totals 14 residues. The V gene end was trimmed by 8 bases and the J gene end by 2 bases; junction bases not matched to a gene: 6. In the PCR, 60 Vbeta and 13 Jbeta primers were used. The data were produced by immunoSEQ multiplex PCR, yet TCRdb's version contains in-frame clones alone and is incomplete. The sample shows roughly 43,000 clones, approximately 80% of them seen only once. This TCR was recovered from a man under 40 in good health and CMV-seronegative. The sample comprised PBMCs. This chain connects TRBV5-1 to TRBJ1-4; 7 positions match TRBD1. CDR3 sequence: CASRRDSTNEKLFF. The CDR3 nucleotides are TGCGCCAGTCGCCGGGACAGTACTAATGAAAAACTGTTTTTT.